A single sample gave rise to the 24 T cell receptor beta chains below, sequenced in a study of T cells in localized non-small cell lung cancer. Here immunoSEQ multiplex PCR was the method, and the copy in TCRdb shows in-frame clones only, minus some. The sample includes about 15,000 clones, approximately 83% of them seen just once. The input for sequencing was peripheral blood, taken before any cancer treatment. The receptors shown here come from a female donor over 55 with stage I squamous cell lung carcinoma.

V gene TRBV6-5 combines with J gene TRBJ2-5; D perhaps matches TRBD1 (6 bases). Trimming removed 10 bases at V and 1 base at J, with 16 bases between. Germline loops: CDR1 MNHEY, CDR2 SVGAGI. The CDR3 has 14 residues. The CDR3, as DNA: TGTGCCACTCAGGCGTACAGGGCCCAAGAGACCCAGTACTTC. It encodes CATQAYRAQETQYF.

The chain employs TRBV6-5 and TRBJ1-5; D remains unclear. CDR3 length: 13 amino acids. With 6 bases removed from V and 4 bases from J, the gap between germline ends came to 10 bases. From germline, CDR1 is MNHEY and CDR2 SVGAGI. The CDR3 protein is CASSLAANQPQHF. CDR3 nucleotides: TGTGCCAGCAGCCTGGCAGCGAATCAGCCCCAGCATTTT.

This clone was seen only a few times. V gene TRBV6-6 combines with J gene TRBJ1-1; TRBD1 matches at 7 bases. This CDR3 is 15 amino acids long. Unmatched junction bases numbered 6, after V lost 4 bases and J lost 1 base. CDR1 is MNHNY and CDR2 is SVGAGI in the germline V gene (reference sequence). Here the CDR3 DNA reads TGTGCCAGCAGTTCCAGGGGGGGAGGGAACACTGAAGCTTTCTTT. The encoded protein is CASSSRGGGNTEAFF.

The V gene is TRBV5-6, the J gene TRBJ2-5; no firm D call. Germline V gives CDR1 SGHDT, CDR2 YYEEEE. The V and J ends lost 3 bases and 1 base respectively, with 16 bases between them. This CDR3 is 16 amino acids long. The CDR3 DNA sequence: TGTGCCAGCAGCTGGTTCGGCCCCACGGCCCAAGAGACCCAGTACTTC. Residues: CASSWFGPTAQETQYF. Based on the CDR3 plus reference TRBV5-6 and TRBJ2-5, the full variable domain is DAGVTQSPTHLIKTRGQQVTLRCSPKSGHDTVSWYQQALGQGPQFIFQYYEEEERQRGNFPDRFSGHQFPNYSSELNVNALLLGDSALYLCASSWFGPTAQETQYFGPGTRLLVL.

V gene TRBV7-9 combines with J gene TRBJ1-2, with D possibly being TRBD1 (5 bases). Between the trimmed V and J ends, which lost 0 bases and 7 bases, there was a span of 12 bases. The CDR3 length is 14 residues. Germline loops: CDR1 SEHNR, CDR2 FQNEAQ (reference sequence). The CDR3, as DNA: TGTGCCAGCAGCTTAGCGGGGACCGGTGGTGGCTACACCTTC. The encoded protein is CASSLAGTGGGYTF.

The chain uses TRBV19 and TRBJ1-1, with D tentatively TRBD1 (6 bases). The germline V gene has CDR1 LNHDA and CDR2 SQIVND (reference sequence). V lost 6 bases and J lost 6, with 17 bases in between. This CDR3 comprises 14 residues. Here the CDR3 reads CASRNPGQTAEAFF. CDR3 bases: TGTGCCAGTAGGAACCCGGGACAAACAGCTGAAGCTTTCTTT.

V is TRBV7-9 and J is TRBJ2-7; the D gene is possibly TRBD2 (6 bases). This CDR3 has 12 residues. V lost 5 bases, J lost 4 bases, and 9 bases lay in between. From germline, CDR1 is SEHNR and CDR2 FQNEAQ (reference sequence). This chain's CDR3 is CASSIGTYEQYF. The CDR3 DNA sequence: TGTGCCAGCAGCATCGGGACTTACGAGCAGTACTTC.

Turning to this clone: This CDR3 fails to terminate in the conserved phenylalanine or tryptophan, so it likely reflects a read error. Here the CDR3 reads CASSLGTGGTYEQYL. The DNA for the CDR3 is TGCGCCAGCAGCCTAGGGACAGGGGGGACCTACGAGCAGTACCTC. The genes are TRBV5-1 and TRBJ2-7; TRBD1 aligns across 11 bases. The CDR3 runs to 15 residues. After removal of 4 bases from V and 2 bases from J, the junction contained 5 bases not matched to a gene. Germline CDR1 is SGHRS and CDR2 is YFSETQ.

The V gene is TRBV2, the J gene TRBJ1-2; TRBD1 aligns across 7 bases. This CDR3 is 15 amino acids long. After removal of 6 bases from V and 3 bases from J, the junction contained 10 bases not matched to a gene. Per the germline V gene, CDR1 is SNHLY and CDR2 is FYNNEI. CDR3 residues: CASRSIRTGDYGYTF. Written as DNA, the CDR3 is TGTGCCAGCAGGTCAATAAGGACAGGAGACTATGGCTACACCTTC.

This sequence joins TRBV27 and TRBJ1-6; D possibly corresponds to TRBD1 (5 bases). The V and J ends lost 8 bases and 6 bases respectively, with 14 bases between them. The CDR3 totals 14 residues. Germline lookup yields CDR1 MNHEY and CDR2 SMNVEV (reference sequence). The CDR3 here is CASSEGRGNSPLHF. CDR3 coding DNA: TGTGCCAGCTCTGAGGGACGAGGTAATTCACCCCTCCACTTT.

The chain employs TRBV29-1 and TRBJ2-7; 9 nucleotides match TRBD1. From germline, CDR1 is SQVTM and CDR2 ANQGSEA. CDR3 length: 12 amino acids. The ends lost 3 bases at V and 9 bases at J; junction bases unmatched: 6. The CDR3 coding sequence is TGCAGCGTTGAGGAGACAGGGGGAAGGCAGTACTTC. This sequence encodes CSVEETGGRQYF.

J is TRBJ1-5 and V is TRBV5-6; tentative D call: TRBD1 (5 bases). Trimming took 5 bases from V and 2 from J, leaving 17 bases between them. From germline, CDR1 is SGHDT and CDR2 YYEEEE. The length of the CDR3 is 16 residues. For the CDR3, the DNA is TGTGCCAGCAGTAATATACAGGTTAACGGCAATCAGCCCCAGCATTTT. Translating gives CASSNIQVNGNQPQHF.

This chain links TRBV19 with TRBJ2-1, with a possible D match to TRBD1 (7 bases). Trimming stripped 7 bases from V and 4 bases from J, with 11 bases between. The CDR3 spans 13 residues. In germline, CDR1 is LNHDA, CDR2 SQIVND (reference sequence). The CDR3 sequence is CASNAGGYNEQFF. DNA for the CDR3: TGTGCCAGTAATGCAGGGGGGTACAATGAGCAGTTCTTC.

The chain links TRBV15 to TRBJ1-1; 7 bases match TRBD1. The CDR3 has 14 amino acids. Germline V lookup: CDR1 LNHNV, CDR2 YYDKDF (reference sequence). The ends lost 0 bases at V and 9 bases at J; junction bases unmatched: 7. The chain's CDR3 is CATSRDPRTGQAFF. The CDR3 DNA reads as TGTGCCACCAGCAGAGACCCCAGGACAGGACAAGCTTTCTTT. Together with reference TRBV15 and TRBJ1-1, the CDR3 gives the full variable domain: DAMVIQNPRYQVTQFGKPVTLSCSQTLNHNVMYWYQQKSSQAPKLLFHYYDKDFNNEADTPDNFQSRRPNTSFCFLDIRSPGLGDTAMYLCATSRDPRTGQAFFGQGTRLTVV.

The genes are TRBV5-6 and TRBJ2-5, with 10 bases that match TRBD1. The germline V gene encodes CDR1 SGHDT and CDR2 YYEEEE. Trimming took 4 bases from V and 5 from J; bases not matched to a gene: 11. The CDR3 extends over 16 amino acids. This chain's CDR3 is CASSPSTDRGSETQYF. CDR3 in DNA: TGTGCCAGCAGCCCATCGACGGACAGGGGGTCTGAGACCCAGTACTTC. Supplemented by reference TRBV5-6 and TRBJ2-5, the full variable domain reads DAGVTQSPTHLIKTRGQQVTLRCSPKSGHDTVSWYQQALGQGPQFIFQYYEEEERQRGNFPDRFSGHQFPNYSSELNVNALLLGDSALYLCASSPSTDRGSETQYFGPGTRLLVL.

The chain combines TRBV18 with TRBJ1-1; 10 nucleotides align to TRBD1. The CDR3 has 17 residues. V lost 4 bases to trimming and J lost 5 bases; unmatched junction nucleotides: 13. The germline V gene encodes CDR1 KGHSH and CDR2 LQKENI. The CDR3 nucleotides read TGTGCCAGCTCACTACTGCCGGGACAGGGGAGCAGGACTGAAGCTTTCTTT. This codes for CASSLLPGQGSRTEAFF.

V usage is TRBV19 and J usage is TRBJ1-2; D perhaps matches TRBD1 (5 bases). The CDR3 runs 14 residues. Trimming removed 6 bases from V and 2 bases from J, with 13 bases in between. Germline values: CDR1 LNHDA, CDR2 SQIVND (reference sequence). CDR3 residues: CASRPTGGNYGYTF. CDR3 in DNA: TGTGCCAGTAGGCCCACAGGAGGGAACTATGGCTACACCTTC.

This clone came up once. The CDR3 loop is CASSLGSFNYGYTF. CDR3 DNA: TGTGCCAGCAGCTTAGGCAGCTTTAACTATGGCTACACCTTC. The V gene is TRBV11-2, the J gene TRBJ1-2; D is unresolved. Trimming took off 1 base at V and 1 base at J, with 7 bases between the two ends. This CDR3 spans 14 amino acids. Per the germline V gene, CDR1 is SGHAT and CDR2 is FQNNGV.

V usage is TRBV5-1 and J usage is TRBJ1-2; a possible D gene is TRBD1 (6 bases). Per the germline V gene, CDR1 is SGHRS and CDR2 is YFSETQ. CDR3 length equals 14 residues. Deletions cut 5 bases from V and 4 bases from J, with 15 bases between. The CDR3 DNA reads TGCGCCAGCAGGAAGCAGGGGCAAGCCTATGGCTACACCTTC. It codes for CASRKQGQAYGYTF.

The chain links TRBV2 to TRBJ2-1, with TRBD2 matching 9 bases. The CDR3 loop spans 14 amino acids. The germline V gene has CDR1 SNHLY and CDR2 FYNNEI. The V and J ends lost 4 bases and 7 bases, in that order; junction bases with no gene match: 5. The CDR3 reads CASSVDSGGNEQFF. In DNA form, the CDR3 reads TGTGCCAGCAGTGTGGATAGCGGGGGAAATGAGCAGTTCTTC.

The chain combines TRBV7-2 with TRBJ2-3; TRBD1 aligns across 7 bases. CDR1 SGHTA and CDR2 FQGNSA come from the germline V gene. V shed 6 bases, J shed 4 bases, and the junction held 10 bases outside the gene matches. The CDR3 is made up of 15 amino acids. CDR3 region: CASRARGGFSDTQYF. In DNA form, the CDR3 reads TGTGCCAGCAGGGCTAGAGGGGGCTTTTCAGATACGCAGTATTTT.

The chain combines TRBV30 with TRBJ1-2; D may be TRBD1 (5 bases). V was shortened by 5 bases and J by 0 bases, with 13 bases between the two germline ends. The CDR3 sequence is 14 residues long. Germline CDR1 reads GTSNPN; CDR2 reads SVGIG (reference sequence). CDR3 residues: CAWSIGTANYGYTF. CDR3 nucleotide sequence: TGTGCCTGGTCCATCGGGACCGCTAACTATGGCTACACCTTC.

This clone was found a few times. The gene calls are TRBV4-3 and TRBJ1-4; no clear D. Germline assignment: CDR1 LGHNA and CDR2 YSLEER. CDR3 length equals 14 residues. Trimming removed 0 bases at V and 15 bases at J, with 17 bases between. This CDR3 is CASSQEEGSGVVFF. The CDR3 DNA reads as TGCGCCAGCAGCCAAGAAGAGGGCAGTGGGGTTGTGTTTTTT.

The chain combines TRBV11-2 with TRBJ1-1, with TRBD1 matching 9 bases. V was pared by 5 bases and J by 5 bases, with 9 bases of the junction left unmatched. The germline CDR1 and CDR2 sequences are SGHAT and FQNNGV. CDR3 length: 15 amino acids. In DNA form, the CDR3 reads TGTGCCAGCAGCCCCTGGGGACAGGGAGTAACTGAAGCTTTCTTT. Encoded protein: CASSPWGQGVTEAFF.